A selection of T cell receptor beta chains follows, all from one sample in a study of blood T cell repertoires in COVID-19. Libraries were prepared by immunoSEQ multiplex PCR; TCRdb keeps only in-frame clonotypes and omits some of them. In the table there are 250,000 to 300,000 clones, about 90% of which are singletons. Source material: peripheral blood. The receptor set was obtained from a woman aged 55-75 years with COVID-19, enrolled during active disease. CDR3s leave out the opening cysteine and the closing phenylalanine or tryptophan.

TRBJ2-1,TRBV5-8,ASSNGVARSYNEQF
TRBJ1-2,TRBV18,ASSPDRGSGYT
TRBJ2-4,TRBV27,ATQARTGADLAKNIQY
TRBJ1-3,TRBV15,ATPGVARGNTIY
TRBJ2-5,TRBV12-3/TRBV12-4,ASSLLAGGRH
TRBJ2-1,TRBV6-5,ASSYGDFPNEQF
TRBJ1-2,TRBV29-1,SVEDSSWTGPVP
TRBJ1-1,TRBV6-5,ATLSGGGTEAF
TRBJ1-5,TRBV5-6,ASSFGTGQPNQPQH
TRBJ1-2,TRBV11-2,ASSPGTGGLSYGYT
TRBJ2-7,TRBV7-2,ASSLLPLAGGSYEQY
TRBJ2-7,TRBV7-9,AVGRDSYEQY
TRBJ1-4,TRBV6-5,ASSYRAGRGNEKLF
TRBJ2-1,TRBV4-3,ASSQRTSGGVYNEQF
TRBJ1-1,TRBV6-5,ASNQGGNTEAF
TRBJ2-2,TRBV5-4,ASRDGGSGELF
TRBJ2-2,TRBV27,AIRPRTGARTGELF
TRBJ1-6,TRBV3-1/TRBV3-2,ASSHQGVFNSPLH
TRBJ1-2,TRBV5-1,ASSLDSHYGYT
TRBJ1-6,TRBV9,ASSQRTGGNSPLH
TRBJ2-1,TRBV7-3,ASSLGRTSNEQF
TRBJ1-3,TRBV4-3,ASSQGYGTGGAGNTIY
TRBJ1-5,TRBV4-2,ASSTTGTQDQPQH
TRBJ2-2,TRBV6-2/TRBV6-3,ASSYSRGAGGELF
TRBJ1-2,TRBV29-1,SADLGGPYGYT
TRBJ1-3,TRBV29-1,SVGISGNTIY
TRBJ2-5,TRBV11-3,ASSSTGEETQY
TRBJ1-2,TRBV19,ASSIRGGQDYGYT
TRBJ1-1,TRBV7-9,ASSSPRNTEAF
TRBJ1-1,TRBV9,ASSEREFNTEAF
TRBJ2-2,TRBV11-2,ASSSGLGFTGELF
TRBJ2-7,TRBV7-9,ASSATGYEQY
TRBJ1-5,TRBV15,ATSRVHNNQPQH
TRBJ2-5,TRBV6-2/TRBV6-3,ASSYLPRTGGETQY
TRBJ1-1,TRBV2,ASFISVSNTEAF
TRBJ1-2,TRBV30,AWVPGGGAWGYT
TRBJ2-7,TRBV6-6,ASIPTGGQGYEQY
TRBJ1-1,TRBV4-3,ASSQGSGNTEAF
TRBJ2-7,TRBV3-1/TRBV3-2,ASSLGQGSYEQY
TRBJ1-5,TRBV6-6,ASSYRQGVSNQPQH
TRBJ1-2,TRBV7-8,ASSSPTADGYT
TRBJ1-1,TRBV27,ASSSSGTGRHTEAF
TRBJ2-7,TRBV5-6,ASSLAGGNYEQY
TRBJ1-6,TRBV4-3,ASSQEKAGGYQSPLH
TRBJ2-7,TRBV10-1,ASSELFAGGY
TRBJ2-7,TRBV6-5,ASSLGGLNEQY
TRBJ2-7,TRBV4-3,ASSQGGGEQY
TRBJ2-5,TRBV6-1,ASSERLAGARETQY
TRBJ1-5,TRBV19,ASSLFSNQPQH
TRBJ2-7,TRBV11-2,ASSPTGGLREQY
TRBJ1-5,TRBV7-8,ASSPINRGPEDSNQPQH